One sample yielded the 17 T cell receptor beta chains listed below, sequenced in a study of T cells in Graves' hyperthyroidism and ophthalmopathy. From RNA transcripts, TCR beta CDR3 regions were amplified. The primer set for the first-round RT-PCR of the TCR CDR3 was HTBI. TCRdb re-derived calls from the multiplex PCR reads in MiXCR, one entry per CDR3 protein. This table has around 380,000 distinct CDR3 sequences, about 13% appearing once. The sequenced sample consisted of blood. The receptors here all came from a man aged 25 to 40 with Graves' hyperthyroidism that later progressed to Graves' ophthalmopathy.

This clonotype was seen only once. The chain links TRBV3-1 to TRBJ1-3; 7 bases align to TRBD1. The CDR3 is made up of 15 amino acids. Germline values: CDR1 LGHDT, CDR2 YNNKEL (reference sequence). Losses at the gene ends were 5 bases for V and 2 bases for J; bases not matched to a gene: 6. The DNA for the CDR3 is TGTGCCAGCAGCGGGGGACAGTCAACTGGAAACACCATATATTTT. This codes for CASSGGQSTGNTIYF.

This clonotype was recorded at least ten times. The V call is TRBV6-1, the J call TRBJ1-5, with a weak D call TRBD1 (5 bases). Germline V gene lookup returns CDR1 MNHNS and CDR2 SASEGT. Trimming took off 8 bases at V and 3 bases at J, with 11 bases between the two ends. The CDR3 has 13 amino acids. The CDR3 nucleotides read TGTGCCAGCGGACAACGCCCCAATCAGCCCCAGCATTTT. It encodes CASGQRPNQPQHF.

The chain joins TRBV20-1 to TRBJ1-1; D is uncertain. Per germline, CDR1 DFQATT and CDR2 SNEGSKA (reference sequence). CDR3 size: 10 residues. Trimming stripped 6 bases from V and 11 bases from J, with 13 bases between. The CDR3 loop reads CSAVGEAAFF. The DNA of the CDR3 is TGCAGTGCCGTCGGGGAGGCGGCTTTCTTT.

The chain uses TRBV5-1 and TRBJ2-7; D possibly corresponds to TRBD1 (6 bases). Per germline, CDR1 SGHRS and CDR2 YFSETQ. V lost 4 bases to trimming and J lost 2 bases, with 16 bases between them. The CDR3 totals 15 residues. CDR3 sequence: CASSPDTGHTYEQYF. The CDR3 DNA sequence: TGCGCCAGCAGCCCCGACACGGGACATACCTACGAGCAGTACTTC.

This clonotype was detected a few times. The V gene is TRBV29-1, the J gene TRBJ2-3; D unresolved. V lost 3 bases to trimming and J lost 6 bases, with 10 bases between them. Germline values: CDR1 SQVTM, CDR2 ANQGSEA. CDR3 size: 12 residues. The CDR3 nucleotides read TGCAGCGTTGATCTAGACGCGGATACGCAGTATTTT. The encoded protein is CSVDLDADTQYF.

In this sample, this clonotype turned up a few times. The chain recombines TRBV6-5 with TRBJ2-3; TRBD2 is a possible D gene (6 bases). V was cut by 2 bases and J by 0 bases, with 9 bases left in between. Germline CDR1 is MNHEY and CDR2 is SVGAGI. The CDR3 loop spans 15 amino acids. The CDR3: CASSYGDSSTDTQYF. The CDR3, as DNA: TGTGCCAGCAGTTACGGGGACTCTAGCACAGATACGCAGTATTTT.

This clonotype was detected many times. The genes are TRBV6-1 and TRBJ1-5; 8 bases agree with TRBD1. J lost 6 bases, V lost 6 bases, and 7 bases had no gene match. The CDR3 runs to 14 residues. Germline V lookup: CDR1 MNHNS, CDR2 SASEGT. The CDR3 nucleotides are TGTGCCAGCAGCGCAGGGGGCCTGGGTCAGCCCCAGCATTTT. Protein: CASSAGGLGQPQHF.

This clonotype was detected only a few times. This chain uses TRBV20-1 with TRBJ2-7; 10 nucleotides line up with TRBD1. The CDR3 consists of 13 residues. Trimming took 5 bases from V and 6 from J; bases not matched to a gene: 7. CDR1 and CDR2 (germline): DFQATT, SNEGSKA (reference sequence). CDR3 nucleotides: TGCAGTGCTGGGTTGACAGGGGGCCGCGAGCAGTACTTC. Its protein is CSAGLTGGREQYF.

Here the CDR3 reads CASRPTGTGSNQPQHF. The CDR3 nucleotides are TGCGCCAGCAGACCTACCGGGACAGGGAGCAATCAGCCCCAGCATTTT. The rearrangement links TRBV4-1 to TRBJ1-5; 9 nucleotides match TRBD1. Trimming took 6 bases from V and 1 from J; bases not matched to a gene: 7. Germline V CDR1 and CDR2: MGHRA, YSYEKL. This CDR3 has 16 residues.

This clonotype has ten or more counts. The CDR3 is CASSFPPSTEAFF. In DNA, the CDR3 is TGTGCCAGCAGCTTCCCGCCAAGCACTGAAGCTTTCTTT. The V gene is TRBV5-4, the J gene TRBJ1-1, with D uncertain. Germline V gene data show CDR1 as SGHNT and CDR2 as YYREEE (reference sequence). Trimming shortened V by 2 bases and J by 4 bases, and 9 bases separated the two germline ends. This CDR3 region has 13 residues.

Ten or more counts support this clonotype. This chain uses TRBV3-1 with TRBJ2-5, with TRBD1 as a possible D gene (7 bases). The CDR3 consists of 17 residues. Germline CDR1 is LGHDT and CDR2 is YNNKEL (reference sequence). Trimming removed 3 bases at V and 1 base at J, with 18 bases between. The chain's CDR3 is CASSQDSGTAGQETQYF. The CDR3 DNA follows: TGTGCCAGCAGCCAGGACTCGGGGACAGCGGGCCAAGAGACCCAGTACTTC.

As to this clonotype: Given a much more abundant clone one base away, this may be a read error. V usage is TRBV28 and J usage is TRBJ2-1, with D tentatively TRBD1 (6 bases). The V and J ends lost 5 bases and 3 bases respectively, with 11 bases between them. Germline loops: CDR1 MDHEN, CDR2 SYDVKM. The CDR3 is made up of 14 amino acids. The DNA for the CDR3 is TGTGCCAGCAGTGCAGGGGTCTTCTACAATGAGCAGTTCTTC. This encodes CASSAGVFYNEQFF.

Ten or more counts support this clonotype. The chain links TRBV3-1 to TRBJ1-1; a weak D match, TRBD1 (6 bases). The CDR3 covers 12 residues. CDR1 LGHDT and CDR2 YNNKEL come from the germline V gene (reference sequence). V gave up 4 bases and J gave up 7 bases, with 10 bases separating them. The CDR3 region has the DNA TGTGCCAGCAGCCTAGAGGGGGGTGAAGCTTTCTTT. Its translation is CASSLEGGEAFF.

CDR3 DNA: TGTGCCAGCAGCCCCCCCAGTTGTGATAATCAGCCCCAGCATTTT. It is translated as CASSPPSCDNQPQHF. The chain uses TRBV9 and TRBJ1-5, with D unclear. From germline, CDR1 is SGDLS and CDR2 YYNGEE. The CDR3 runs to 15 residues. V was pared by 4 bases and J by 4 bases, with 15 bases between.

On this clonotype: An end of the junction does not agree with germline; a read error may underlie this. The CDR3 nucleotides read TGTGCCAGCAGTCAAGGTGTTACGGCTTTCTTT. This codes for CASSQGVTAFF. The chain carries TRBV4-2 and TRBJ1-1; the D is unclear. The CDR3 totals 11 residues. Germline CDR1 LGHNA, CDR2 YNFKEQ.

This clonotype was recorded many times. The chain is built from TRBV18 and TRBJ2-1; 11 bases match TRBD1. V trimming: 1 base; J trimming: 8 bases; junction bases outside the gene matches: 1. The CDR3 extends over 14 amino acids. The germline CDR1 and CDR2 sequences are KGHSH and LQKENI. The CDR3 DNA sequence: TGTGCCAGCTCACCACAGGGACAGGGGGATGAGCAGTTCTTC. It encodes CASSPQGQGDEQFF. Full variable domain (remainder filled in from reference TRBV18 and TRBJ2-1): NAGVMQNPRHLVRRRGQEARLRCSPMKGHSHVYWYRQLPEEGLKFMVYLQKENIIDESGMPKERFSAEFPKEGPSILRIQQVVRGDSAAYFCASSPQGQGDEQFFGPGTRLTVL.

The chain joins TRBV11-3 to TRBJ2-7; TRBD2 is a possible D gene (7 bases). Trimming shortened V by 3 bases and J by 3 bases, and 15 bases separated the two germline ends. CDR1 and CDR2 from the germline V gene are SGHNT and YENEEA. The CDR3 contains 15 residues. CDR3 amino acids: CASSFEGGRVYEQYF. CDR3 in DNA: TGTGCCAGCAGCTTCGAGGGGGGGAGAGTCTACGAGCAGTACTTC.